This T cell receptor (beta chain) was captured by sequencing in a study of glioma-infiltrating T cells. The CDR3 is made up of 12 amino acids. CDR1 is DFQATT and CDR2 is SNEGSKA in the germline V gene (reference sequence). Of note for this clonotype: Its cognate antigen is unknown. One end of the junction varies from germline; a read error may be responsible.

Overall study findings and caveats: Tissue and blood shared very few CDR3 sequences. Gliomas, especially low-grade, showed above-expected tissue-blood divergence; non-neoplastic patients showed below.

Amplification of TCR alpha and beta CDR3 regions from RNA used iRepertoire nested multiplex PCR. MiXCR was run by TCRdb on the multiplex PCR reads, yielding one entry per CDR3 protein. Among approximately 93,000 distinct CDR3 sequences listed, about 40% were seen once. The chain employs TRBV20-1 and TRBJ2-1, with 11 bases aligning to TRBD2. The sequence was collected from a human donor with low-grade glioma or glioblastoma, undergoing nonglioma brain surgery, or in good health (not recorded which). Sequencing was done on a sample of glioma tissue, nonneoplastic brain tissue, or PBMCs (not recorded which). CDR3 bases: TGCAGTACTAGCGGGGGCTACAATGAGCAGTTCTTC. This sequence encodes CSTSGGYNEQFF.